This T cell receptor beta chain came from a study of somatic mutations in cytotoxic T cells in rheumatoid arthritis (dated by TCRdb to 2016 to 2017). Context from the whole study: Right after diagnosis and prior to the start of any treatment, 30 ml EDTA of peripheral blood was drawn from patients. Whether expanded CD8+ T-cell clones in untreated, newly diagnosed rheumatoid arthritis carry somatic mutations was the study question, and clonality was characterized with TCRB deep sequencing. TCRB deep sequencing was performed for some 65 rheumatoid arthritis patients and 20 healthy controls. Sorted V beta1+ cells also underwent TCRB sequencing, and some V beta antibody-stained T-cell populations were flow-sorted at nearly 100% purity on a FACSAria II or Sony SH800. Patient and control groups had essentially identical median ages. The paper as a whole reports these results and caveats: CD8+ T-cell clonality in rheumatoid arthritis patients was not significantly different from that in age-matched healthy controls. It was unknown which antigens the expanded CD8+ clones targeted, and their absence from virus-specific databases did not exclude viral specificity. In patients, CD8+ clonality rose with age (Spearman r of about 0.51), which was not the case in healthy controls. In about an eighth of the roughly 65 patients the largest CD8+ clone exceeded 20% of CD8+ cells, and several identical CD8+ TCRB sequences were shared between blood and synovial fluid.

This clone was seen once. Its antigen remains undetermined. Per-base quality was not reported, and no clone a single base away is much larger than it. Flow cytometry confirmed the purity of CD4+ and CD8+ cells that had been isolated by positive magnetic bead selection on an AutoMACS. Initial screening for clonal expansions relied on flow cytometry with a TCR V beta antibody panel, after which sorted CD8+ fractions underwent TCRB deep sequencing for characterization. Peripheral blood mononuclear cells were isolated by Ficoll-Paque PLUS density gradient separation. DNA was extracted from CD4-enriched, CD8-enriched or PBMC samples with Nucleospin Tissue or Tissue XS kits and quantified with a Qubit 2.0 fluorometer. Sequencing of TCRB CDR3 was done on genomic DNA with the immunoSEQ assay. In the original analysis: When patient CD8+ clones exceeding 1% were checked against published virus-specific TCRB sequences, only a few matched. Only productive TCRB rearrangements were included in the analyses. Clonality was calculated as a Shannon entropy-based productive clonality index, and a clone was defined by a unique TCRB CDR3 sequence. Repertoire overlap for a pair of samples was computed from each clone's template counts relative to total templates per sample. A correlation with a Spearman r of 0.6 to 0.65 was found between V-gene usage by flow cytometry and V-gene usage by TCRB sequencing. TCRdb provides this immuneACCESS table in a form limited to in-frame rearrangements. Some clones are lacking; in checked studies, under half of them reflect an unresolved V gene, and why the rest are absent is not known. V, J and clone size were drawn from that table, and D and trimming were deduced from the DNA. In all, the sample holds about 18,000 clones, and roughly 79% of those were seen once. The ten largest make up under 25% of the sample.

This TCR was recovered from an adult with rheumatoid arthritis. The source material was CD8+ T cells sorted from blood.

The sequence in DNA is TGCGCCAGCAGCTTCGCGAGTGGGGTTGGGAACACTGAAGCTTTCTTT. Its product reads: CASSFASGVGNTEAFF. The chain uses TRBV5-1 and TRBJ1-1; the D gene identity is not certain. V is clipped by 2 bases and J by 1 base, and the sequence between their germline boundaries is 15 bases long. The CDR3, from cysteine to phenylalanine, totals 16 residues. Just the 48-base CDR3 DNA is kept, in frame starting at base 1. Sequences SGHRS (CDR1) and YFSETQ (CDR2) are obtained from the germline V gene.